One sample yielded the 17 T cell receptor beta chains listed below, sequenced in a study of blood T cell repertoires in COVID-19. Only in-frame clones appear in the TCRdb table, and some are missing; sequencing was by immunoSEQ multiplex PCR. This sample carries more than 95,000 clones, roughly four fifths of them seen once, and the ten largest clones take about 4.8%. Sequenced material: peripheral blood. The origin of the receptors is a man between 60 and 75 years old with acute or convalescent COVID-19.

The sample holds a few counts of this clone. This chain connects TRBV15 to TRBJ1-5; 9 bases line up with TRBD1. This CDR3 spans 14 amino acids. V was pared by 5 bases and J by 4 bases, with 3 bases of the junction left unmatched. The germline CDR1 and CDR2 sequences are LNHNV and YYDKDF (reference sequence). The CDR3 loop is CATSPGQGNQPQHF. CDR3 DNA sequence: TGTGCCACCAGCCCGGGACAGGGTAATCAGCCCCAGCATTTT. Drawing the rest from reference TRBV15 and TRBJ1-5, the complete variable domain is DAMVIQNPRYQVTQFGKPVTLSCSQTLNHNVMYWYQQKSSQAPKLLFHYYDKDFNNEADTPDNFQSRRPNTSFCFLDIRSPGLGDTAMYLCATSPGQGNQPQHFGDGTRLSIL.

The chain carries TRBV19 and TRBJ1-2; tentative D call: TRBD1 (6 bases). In germline, CDR1 is LNHDA, CDR2 SQIVND (reference sequence). V was trimmed by 7 bases and J by 5 bases, leaving 20 bases between them. The CDR3 has 15 residues. In DNA form, the CDR3 reads TGTGCCAGTATCCCCGACAGGTCGATTAAATATGGCTACACCTTC. Translated: CASIPDRSIKYGYTF.

The rearrangement links TRBV18 to TRBJ1-4; TRBD1 aligns across 7 bases. The germline V gene encodes CDR1 KGHSH and CDR2 LQKENI. Trimming took 5 bases from V and 5 from J; bases not matched to a gene: 11. The CDR3 is 16 amino acids. The DNA of the CDR3 is TGTGCCAGCTCAGTCCTATTCGGGACAGACAATGAAAAACTGTTTTTT. As protein: CASSVLFGTDNEKLFF.

The chain is built from TRBV6-5 and TRBJ2-3; D unclear. The germline V and J ends were trimmed by 2 bases and 4 bases, with 7 bases remaining between them. In germline, CDR1 is MNHEY, CDR2 SVGAGI. There are 13 residues in the CDR3. The CDR3: CASSYTVADTQYF. As DNA, the CDR3 is TGTGCCAGCAGTTACACCGTAGCAGATACGCAGTATTTT.

The rearrangement joins TRBV11-2 to TRBJ1-5; perhaps TRBD1 as D (5 bases). Germline CDR1 reads SGHAT; CDR2 reads FQNNGV. V shed 2 bases and J shed 7 bases, with 9 bases lying between them. The CDR3 extends over 13 amino acids. The CDR3 coding sequence is TGTGCCAGCAGCTTACAAGGGGCCCAGCCCCAGCATTTT. Protein: CASSLQGAQPQHF.

The chain has TRBV2 and TRBJ2-1; 9 bases agree with TRBD1. CDR3 length: 15 amino acids. Germline V gene data show CDR1 as SNHLY and CDR2 as FYNNEI. The V segment lost 4 bases and the J segment 4 bases; nucleotides outside the gene matches: 5. The DNA of the CDR3 is TGTGCCAGCAGTGTCGACAGGGGGGTGTACAATGAGCAGTTCTTC. It specifies CASSVDRGVYNEQFF.

The chain uses TRBV11-3 and TRBJ2-2; unclear D gene. This CDR3 comprises 12 residues. The ends were cut back, 11 bases at V and 4 bases at J, with 11 bases in the middle. Per the germline V gene, CDR1 is SGHNT and CDR2 is YENEEA. The CDR3 sequence is CAPDSGTGELFF. The DNA for the CDR3 is TGTGCCCCCGACTCGGGCACCGGGGAGCTGTTTTTT. Full variable domain (rest looked up from reference TRBV11-3 and TRBJ2-2): EAGVVQSPRYKIIEKKQPVAFWCNPISGHNTLYWYLQNLGQGPELLIRYENEEAVDDSQLPKDRFSAERLKGVDSTLKIQPAELGDSAVYLCAPDSGTGELFFGEGSRLTVL.

This clone was detected only once. V usage is TRBV19 and J usage is TRBJ1-5; the D gene is possibly TRBD1 (6 bases). V lost 7 bases, J lost 2 bases, and 27 bases lay in between. The length of the CDR3 is 19 residues. CDR1 LNHDA and CDR2 SQIVND come from the germline V gene (reference sequence). The CDR3 sequence: CASTRHLGTQEGGNQPQHF. CDR3 nucleotides: TGTGCCAGTACCCGCCACCTTGGGACACAAGAAGGGGGCAATCAGCCCCAGCATTTT. The entire variable domain, with the rest obtained from reference TRBV19 and TRBJ1-5, is as follows: DGGITQSPKYLFRKEGQNVTLSCEQNLNHDAMYWYRQDPGQGLRLIYYSQIVNDFQKGDIAEGYSVSREKKESFPLTVTSAQKNPTAFYLCASTRHLGTQEGGNQPQHFGDGTRLSIL.

The chain is built from TRBV30 and TRBJ1-4, with D unclear. CDR3 length: 15 residues. Looked up from germline, CDR1 is GTSNPN and CDR2 is SVGIG (reference sequence). Trimming left V 1 base short and J 3 bases short, with 12 bases between. The CDR3 region has the DNA TGTGCCTGGAGTGAGATCCGGGGTCCTAATGAAAAACTGTTTTTT. It encodes CAWSEIRGPNEKLFF.

The chain joins TRBV6-5 to TRBJ1-5; the match to TRBD1 covers 9 bases. CDR3 length: 15 residues. Losses at the gene ends were 8 bases for V and 4 bases for J; bases not matched to a gene: 9. CDR1 and CDR2 (germline): MNHEY, SVGAGI. The CDR3 region is CASHRDRAPNQPQHF. Here the CDR3 DNA reads TGTGCCAGCCACCGGGACAGGGCCCCTAATCAGCCCCAGCATTTT.

This sequence joins TRBV9 and TRBJ2-1; 11 nucleotides line up with TRBD2. CDR1 is SGDLS, CDR2 YYNGEE, per germline. Trimming at V came to 0 bases and at J to 4 bases, leaving 6 bases not matched to a gene. This CDR3 contains 17 residues. The CDR3: CASSVGAGLAAYNEQFF. DNA for the CDR3: TGTGCCAGCAGCGTAGGGGCGGGACTAGCGGCTTACAATGAGCAGTTCTTC.

The V gene is TRBV3-1 (or the pseudogene TRBV3-2), the J gene TRBJ2-7; 10 bases fit TRBD2. V lost 7 bases and J lost 7; bases outside the gene matches: 7. CDR3 length: 13 amino acids. CDR1 is LGHDT, CDR2 YNNKEL, per germline (reference sequence). The CDR3 region is CASTPSGSWEQYF. The DNA for the CDR3 is TGTGCCAGCACCCCTAGCGGGAGTTGGGAGCAGTACTTC.

The J gene is TRBJ1-6, the V gene TRBV19; D perhaps matches TRBD1 (6 bases). The CDR3 runs 15 residues. From germline, CDR1 is LNHDA and CDR2 SQIVND (reference sequence). Trimming shortened V by 0 bases and J by 10 bases, and 13 bases separated the two germline ends. CDR3 nucleotides: TGTGCCAGTAGTATAGAGGGACAAATAATATCACCCCTCCACTTT. Residues: CASSIEGQIISPLHF.

The J gene is TRBJ2-5, the V gene TRBV5-1, with a possible D match to TRBD1 (5 bases). Trimming cost V 7 bases and J 1 base, with 17 bases left between them. This CDR3 has 15 residues. CDR1 is SGHRS and CDR2 is YFSETQ in the germline V gene. The CDR3 is CASLDTGQSQETQYF. The CDR3 nucleotides read TGCGCCAGCCTGGATACTGGACAATCCCAAGAGACCCAGTACTTC.

The chain couples TRBV7-2 to TRBJ2-5; 7 positions match TRBD1. In germline, CDR1 is SGHTA, CDR2 FQGNSA. The J segment lost 5 bases and the V segment lost 2 bases, leaving 8 bases of the junction unmatched. The CDR3 is 15 residues long. CDR3 amino acids: CASSLLGRGMETQYF. CDR3 DNA: TGTGCCAGCAGCTTATTGGGCAGGGGGATGGAGACCCAGTACTTC.

This clone appeared once. The J gene is TRBJ1-2, the V gene TRBV14, with D perhaps TRBD1 (6 bases). The CDR3 covers 15 residues. V lost 0 bases and J 4 bases, leaving 12 bases between the germline ends. In germline, CDR1 is SGHDN, CDR2 FVKESK. The DNA for the CDR3 is TGTGCCAGCAGCCAAGAAATATCAGGGGTCTATGGCTACACCTTC. Translating it yields CASSQEISGVYGYTF. Looking up the rest from reference TRBV14 and TRBJ1-2 gives the full variable domain: EAGVTQFPSHSVIEKGQTVTLRCDPISGHDNLYWYRRVMGKEIKFLLHFVKESKQDESGMPNNRFLAERTGGTYSTLKVQPAELEDSGVYFCASSQEISGVYGYTFGSGTRLTVV.

This chain's CDR3 is CASSPHSSGSSLSTDTQYF. The CDR3 nucleotides read TGTGCCAGCAGCCCGCACTCTAGCGGGAGTAGTCTTAGCACAGATACGCAGTATTTT. V and J are TRBV5-4 and TRBJ2-3, with 10 bases aligning to TRBD2. Per germline, CDR1 SGHNT and CDR2 YYREEE (reference sequence). The CDR3 runs 19 residues. The V segment lost 4 bases and the J segment 0 bases; nucleotides outside the gene matches: 14.